A selection of T cell receptor beta chains follows, all from one sample in a study of shared clonotypes between healthy human individuals. Assay: immunoSEQ multiplex PCR; the TCRdb copy retains only in-frame clones and omits some. Of roughly 2,300,000 clones in the sample, roughly 92% were seen once. The sequencing input was naive CD4+ T cells from PBMCs. Receptors were obtained from a man younger than 35 in good health. Some clones in this sample may be carry-over from other donors' samples. The CDR3 runs from the conserved cysteine through the conserved F or W. A D gene is named only where the DNA matches it firmly. Clone size, where shown, is once, few, many, or a class for clones that have expanded.

-	TRBV28	-	TRBJ1-5	CASKQRSNQPQHF	TGTGCCAGCAAACAACGGAGTAATCAGCCCCAGCATTTT
TRBD2	TRBV10-3	-	TRBJ2-1	CATSTSGGGNEQFF	TGTGCCACCTCAACTAGCGGGGGAGGAAATGAGCAGTTCTTC
-	TRBV5-1	once	TRBJ1-1	CASSLGTVGYTEAFF	TGCGCCAGCAGCTTGGGGACGGTGGGGTACACTGAAGCTTTCTTT
TRBD1	TRBV2	-	TRBJ1-3	CASSRGDRGLVSTGNTIYF	TGTGCCAGCAGTCGGGGAGACAGGGGGCTGGTATCGACGGGAAACACCATATATTTT
-	TRBV29-1	few	TRBJ1-3	CSVGTSGNTIYF	TGCAGCGTCGGGACGTCTGGAAACACCATATATTTT
-	TRBV28	-	TRBJ1-2	CASNHPRRAKYGYTF	TGTGCCAGCAACCACCCCCGAAGGGCCAAGTATGGCTACACCTTC
TRBD1	TRBV6-5	-	TRBJ2-7	CASSYSRWDSSYEQYF	TGTGCCAGCAGTTATTCCCGATGGGACAGCTCCTACGAGCAGTACTTC
-	TRBV6-5	-	TRBJ2-7	CASSSPDRSDEQYF	TGTGCCAGCAGTTCTCCTGACAGGTCAGACGAGCAGTACTTC
-	TRBV6-1	-	TRBJ2-7	CATTRDGAYEQYF	TGTGCCACTACCCGGGACGGTGCCTACGAGCAGTACTTC
-	TRBV5-1	-	TRBJ2-3	CASSQIDRGSTDTQYF	TGCGCCAGCAGCCAGATAGATCGGGGGAGCACAGATACGCAGTATTTT
-	TRBV29-1	-	TRBJ2-3	CSVEATTSATDTQYF	TGCAGCGTTGAAGCAACGACTAGTGCCACAGATACGCAGTATTTT
TRBD1	TRBV28	-	TRBJ1-1	CASRQGLNTEAFF	TGTGCCAGCAGACAGGGGTTGAACACTGAAGCTTTCTTT
-	TRBV25-1	-	TRBJ2-3	CASSASRETDTQYF	TGTGCCAGCAGTGCGTCCAGGGAGACAGATACGCAGTATTTT
TRBD2	TRBV4-2	once	TRBJ2-2	CASSQFVSKREAGELFF	TGTGCCAGCAGCCAATTCGTTTCGAAGCGGGAGGCCGGGGAGCTGTTTTTT
TRBD2	TRBV6-4	-	TRBJ2-1	CASSAVGGGSYSEQFF	TGTGCCAGCAGTGCCGTCGGCGGGGGGTCCTACAGTGAGCAGTTCTTC